The source of this T cell receptor (beta chain) is a study of early T cells in non-severe SARS-CoV-2 infection. Individual cDNA molecules were tagged with unique molecular identifiers. TCRdb itself ran the 5' RACE reads through MiXCR, one entry per CDR3 protein. The sample has about 48,000 distinct CDR3 sequences, 13% seen once; the top ten hold 10%. The CDR3 spans 13 residues. Trimming left V 3 bases short and J 1 base short, with 6 bases between. Germline V gives CDR1 SNHLY, CDR2 FYNNEI. This clonotype was recorded many times. Sequenced sample: whole blood. The rearrangement links TRBV2 to TRBJ1-2, with unresolved D. The source is an adult who was a healthcare worker with PCR-confirmed SARS-CoV-2 infection or an uninfected control (not recorded which). CDR3 loop: CASSERVNYGYTF. The CDR3 DNA follows: TGTGCCAGCAGTGAGCGGGTTAACTATGGCTACACCTTC. The whole variable domain, remainder taken from reference TRBV2 and TRBJ1-2, is EPEVTQTPSHQVTQMGQEVILRCVPISNHLYFYWYRQILGQKVEFLVSFYNNEISEKSEIFDDQFSVERPDGSNFTLKIRSTKLEDSAMYFCASSERVNYGYTFGSGTRLTVV.